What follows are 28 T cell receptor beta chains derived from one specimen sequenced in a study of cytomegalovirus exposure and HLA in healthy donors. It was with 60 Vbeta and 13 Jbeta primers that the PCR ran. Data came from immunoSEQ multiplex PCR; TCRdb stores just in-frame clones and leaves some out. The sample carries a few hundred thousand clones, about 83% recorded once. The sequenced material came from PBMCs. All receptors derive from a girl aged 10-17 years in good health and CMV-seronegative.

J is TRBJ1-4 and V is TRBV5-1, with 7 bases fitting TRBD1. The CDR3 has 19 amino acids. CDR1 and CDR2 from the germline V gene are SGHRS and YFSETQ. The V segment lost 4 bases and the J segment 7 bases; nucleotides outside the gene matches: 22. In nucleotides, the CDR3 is TGCGCCAGCAGCCCATTTGGGACAGAACTATCCCGGGGCATTGAAAAACTGTTTTTT. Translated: CASSPFGTELSRGIEKLFF.

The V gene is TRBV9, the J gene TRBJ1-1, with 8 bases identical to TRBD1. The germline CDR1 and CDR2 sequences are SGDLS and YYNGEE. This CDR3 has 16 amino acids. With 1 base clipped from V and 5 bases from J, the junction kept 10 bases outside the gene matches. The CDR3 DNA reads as TGTGCCAGCAGCGTACTGGCAGGGGGCTCGGGGACTGAAGCTTTCTTT. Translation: CASSVLAGGSGTEAFF.

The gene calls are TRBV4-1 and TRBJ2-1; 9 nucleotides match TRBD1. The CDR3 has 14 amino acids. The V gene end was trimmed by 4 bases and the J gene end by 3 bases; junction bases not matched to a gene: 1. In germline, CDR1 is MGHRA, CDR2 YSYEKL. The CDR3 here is CASSRDRVYNEQFF. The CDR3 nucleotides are TGCGCCAGCAGCCGGGACAGGGTCTACAATGAGCAGTTCTTC.

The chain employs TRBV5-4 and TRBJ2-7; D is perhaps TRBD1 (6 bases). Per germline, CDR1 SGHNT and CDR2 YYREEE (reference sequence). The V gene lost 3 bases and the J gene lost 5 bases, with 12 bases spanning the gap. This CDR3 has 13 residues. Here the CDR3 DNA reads TGTGCCAGCAGCTCAATCCAGGGGCACGAGCAGTACTTC. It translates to CASSSIQGHEQYF.

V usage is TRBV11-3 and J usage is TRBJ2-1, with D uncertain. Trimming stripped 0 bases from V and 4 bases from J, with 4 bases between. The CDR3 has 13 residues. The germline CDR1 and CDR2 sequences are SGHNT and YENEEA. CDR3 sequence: CASSLDRYNEQFF. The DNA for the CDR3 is TGTGCCAGCAGCTTAGACCGGTACAATGAGCAGTTCTTC.

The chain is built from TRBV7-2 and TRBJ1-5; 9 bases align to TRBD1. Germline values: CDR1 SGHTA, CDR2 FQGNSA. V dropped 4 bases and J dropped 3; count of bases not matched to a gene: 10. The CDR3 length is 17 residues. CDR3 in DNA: TGTGCCAGCAGCTCCTCTTACAGGGGGCGGAACAATCAGCCCCAGCATTTT. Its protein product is CASSSSYRGRNNQPQHF.

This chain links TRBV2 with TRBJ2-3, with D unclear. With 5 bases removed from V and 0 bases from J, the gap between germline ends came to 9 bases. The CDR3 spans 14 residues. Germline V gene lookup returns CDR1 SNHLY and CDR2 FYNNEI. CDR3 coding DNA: TGTGCCAGCAGTCTTGGCCGAAGCACAGATACGCAGTATTTT. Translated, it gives CASSLGRSTDTQYF.

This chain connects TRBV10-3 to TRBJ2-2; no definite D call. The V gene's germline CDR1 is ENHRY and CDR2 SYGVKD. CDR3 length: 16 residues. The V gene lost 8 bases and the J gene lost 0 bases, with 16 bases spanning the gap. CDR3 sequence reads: CAIRNGTAANTGELFF. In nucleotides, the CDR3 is TGTGCCATCCGAAATGGTACAGCCGCGAACACCGGGGAGCTGTTTTTT.

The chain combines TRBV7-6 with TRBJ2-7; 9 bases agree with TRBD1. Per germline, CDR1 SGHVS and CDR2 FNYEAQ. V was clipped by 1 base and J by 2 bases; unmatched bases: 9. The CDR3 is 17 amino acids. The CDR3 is CASSLVDRGKVAYEQYF. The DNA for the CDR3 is TGTGCCAGCAGCTTAGTGGACAGGGGAAAGGTCGCCTACGAGCAGTACTTC.

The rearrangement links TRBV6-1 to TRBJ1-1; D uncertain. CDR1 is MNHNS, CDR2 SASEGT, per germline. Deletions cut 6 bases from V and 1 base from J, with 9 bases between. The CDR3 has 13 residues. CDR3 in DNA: TGTGCCAGCAGGCCGACAACGAACACTGAAGCTTTCTTT. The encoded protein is CASRPTTNTEAFF.

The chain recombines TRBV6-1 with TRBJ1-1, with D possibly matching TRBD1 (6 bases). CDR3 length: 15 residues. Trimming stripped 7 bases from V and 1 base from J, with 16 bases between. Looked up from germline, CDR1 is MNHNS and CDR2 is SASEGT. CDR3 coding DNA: TGTGCCAGCAACCTTGCGCGGGGGGCGAACACTGAAGCTTTCTTT. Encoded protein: CASNLARGANTEAFF.

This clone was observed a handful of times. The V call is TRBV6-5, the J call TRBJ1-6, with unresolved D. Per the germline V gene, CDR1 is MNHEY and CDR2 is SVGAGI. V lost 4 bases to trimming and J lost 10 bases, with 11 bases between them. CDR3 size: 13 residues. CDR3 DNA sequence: TGTGCCAGCAGTTTATCTTTAGCCTCACCCCTCCACTTT. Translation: CASSLSLASPLHF.

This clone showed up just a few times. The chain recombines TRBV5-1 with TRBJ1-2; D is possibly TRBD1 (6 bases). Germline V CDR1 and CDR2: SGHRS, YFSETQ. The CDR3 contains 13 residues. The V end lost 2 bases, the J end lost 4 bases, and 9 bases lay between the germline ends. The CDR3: CASSLQGPYGYTF. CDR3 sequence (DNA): TGCGCCAGCAGCTTACAGGGCCCCTATGGCTACACCTTC.

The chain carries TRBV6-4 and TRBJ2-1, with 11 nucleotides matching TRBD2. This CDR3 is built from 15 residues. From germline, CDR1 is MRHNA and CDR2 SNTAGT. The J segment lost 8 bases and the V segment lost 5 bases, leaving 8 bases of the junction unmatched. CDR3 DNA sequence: TGTGCCAGCAGTCGAACCGGGACTAGCGGAGATGAGCAGTTCTTC. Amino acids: CASSRTGTSGDEQFF.

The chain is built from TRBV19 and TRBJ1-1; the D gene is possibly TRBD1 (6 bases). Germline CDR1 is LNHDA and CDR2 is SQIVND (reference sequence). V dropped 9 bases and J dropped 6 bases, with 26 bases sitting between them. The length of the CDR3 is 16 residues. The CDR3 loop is CASEAGTNYRVAEAFF. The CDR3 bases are TGTGCCAGCGAAGCTGGCACTAATTACAGGGTCGCTGAAGCTTTCTTT.

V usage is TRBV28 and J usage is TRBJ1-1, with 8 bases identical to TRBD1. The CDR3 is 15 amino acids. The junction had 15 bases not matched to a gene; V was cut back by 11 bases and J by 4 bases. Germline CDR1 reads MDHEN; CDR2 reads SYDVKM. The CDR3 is CAVHRGAAGGTEAFF. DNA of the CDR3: TGTGCCGTACACAGGGGGGCAGCGGGTGGCACTGAAGCTTTCTTT.

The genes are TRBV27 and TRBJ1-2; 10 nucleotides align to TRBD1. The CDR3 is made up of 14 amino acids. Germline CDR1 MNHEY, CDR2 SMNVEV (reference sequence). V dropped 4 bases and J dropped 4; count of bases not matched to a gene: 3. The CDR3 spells CASSSGQGFYGYTF. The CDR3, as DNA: TGTGCCAGCAGTTCGGGACAGGGGTTCTATGGCTACACCTTC.

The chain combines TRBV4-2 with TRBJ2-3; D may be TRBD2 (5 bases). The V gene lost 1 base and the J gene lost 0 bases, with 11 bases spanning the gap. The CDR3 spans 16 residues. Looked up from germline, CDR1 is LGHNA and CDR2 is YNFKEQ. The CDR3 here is CASSQVGAVSTDTQYF. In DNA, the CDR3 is TGTGCCAGCAGCCAAGTCGGAGCGGTTAGCACAGATACGCAGTATTTT.

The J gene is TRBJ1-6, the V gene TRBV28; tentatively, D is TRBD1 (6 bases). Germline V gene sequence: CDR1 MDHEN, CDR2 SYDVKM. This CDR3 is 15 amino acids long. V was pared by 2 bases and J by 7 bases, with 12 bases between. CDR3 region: CASSLITGSNSPLHF. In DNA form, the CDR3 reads TGTGCCAGCAGTTTAATCACAGGGAGCAATTCACCCCTCCACTTT.

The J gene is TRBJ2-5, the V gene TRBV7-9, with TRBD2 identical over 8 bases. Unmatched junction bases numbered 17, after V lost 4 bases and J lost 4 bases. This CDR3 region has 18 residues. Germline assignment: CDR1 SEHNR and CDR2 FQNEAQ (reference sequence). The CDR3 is CASSSDRFGRAGGETQYF. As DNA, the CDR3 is TGTGCCAGCAGCTCAGACCGGTTCGGGAGGGCCGGGGGAGAGACCCAGTACTTC.

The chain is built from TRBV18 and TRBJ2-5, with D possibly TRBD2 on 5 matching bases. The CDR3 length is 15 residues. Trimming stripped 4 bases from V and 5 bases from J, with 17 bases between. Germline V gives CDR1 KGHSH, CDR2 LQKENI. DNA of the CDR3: TGTGCCAGCTCACAATCCGGAGGTCTGAGGGAGACCCAGTACTTC. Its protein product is CASSQSGGLRETQYF.

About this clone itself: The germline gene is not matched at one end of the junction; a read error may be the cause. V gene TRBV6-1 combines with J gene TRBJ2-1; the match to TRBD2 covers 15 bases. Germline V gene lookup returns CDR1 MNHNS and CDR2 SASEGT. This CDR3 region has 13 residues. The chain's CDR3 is CASNQGLAGGLVF. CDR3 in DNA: TGTGCCAGTAATCAGGGACTAGCGGGAGGTTTGGTCTTC.

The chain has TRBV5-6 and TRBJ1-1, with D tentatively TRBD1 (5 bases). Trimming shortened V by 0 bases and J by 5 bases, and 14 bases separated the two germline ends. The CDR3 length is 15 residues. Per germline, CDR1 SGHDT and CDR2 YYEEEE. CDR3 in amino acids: CASSLGPGVGTEAFF. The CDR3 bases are TGTGCCAGCAGCTTGGGTCCGGGGGTTGGAACTGAAGCTTTCTTT. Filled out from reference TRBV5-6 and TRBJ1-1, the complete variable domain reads DAGVTQSPTHLIKTRGQQVTLRCSPKSGHDTVSWYQQALGQGPQFIFQYYEEEERQRGNFPDRFSGHQFPNYSSELNVNALLLGDSALYLCASSLGPGVGTEAFFGQGTRLTVV.

CDR3 residues: CASSAGSWTEAFF. In DNA, the CDR3 is TGCGCCAGCTCGGCGGGGTCGTGGACTGAAGCTTTCTTT. V usage is TRBV10-2 and J usage is TRBJ1-1, with D uncertain. This CDR3 is built from 13 residues. Germline-derived CDR1 and CDR2 are WSHSY and SAAADI. V was clipped by 8 bases and J by 5 bases, with 15 bases between them.

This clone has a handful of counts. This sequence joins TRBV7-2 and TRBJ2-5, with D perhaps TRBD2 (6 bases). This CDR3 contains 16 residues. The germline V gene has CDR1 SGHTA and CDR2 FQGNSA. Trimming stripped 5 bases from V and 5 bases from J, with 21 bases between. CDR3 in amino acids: CASSIRGGAVRETQYF. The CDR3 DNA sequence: TGTGCCAGCAGCATACGCGGCGGGGCGGTACGGGAGACCCAGTACTTC.

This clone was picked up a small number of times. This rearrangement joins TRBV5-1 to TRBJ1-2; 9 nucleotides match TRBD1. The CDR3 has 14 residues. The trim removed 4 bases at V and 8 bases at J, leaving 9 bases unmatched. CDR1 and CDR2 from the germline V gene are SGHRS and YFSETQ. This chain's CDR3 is CASSPIGTGMGYTF. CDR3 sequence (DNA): TGCGCCAGCAGCCCGATAGGGACAGGGATGGGCTACACCTTC.

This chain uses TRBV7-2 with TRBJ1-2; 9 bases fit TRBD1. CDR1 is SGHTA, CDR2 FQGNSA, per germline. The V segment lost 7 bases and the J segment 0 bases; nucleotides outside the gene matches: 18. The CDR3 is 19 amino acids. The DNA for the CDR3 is TGTGCCAGCACCCGCCCGAGACAGGGGGGCGAAGTCCCTAACTATGGCTACACCTTC. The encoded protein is CASTRPRQGGEVPNYGYTF.

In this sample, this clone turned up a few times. The CDR3 region has the DNA TGTGCCACCGGGACAGGGGCCTATGGCTACACCTTC. Protein product: CATGTGAYGYTF. The chain has TRBV10-3 and TRBJ1-2, with TRBD1 matching over 10 bases. Germline loops: CDR1 ENHRY, CDR2 SYGVKD. The CDR3 consists of 12 residues. Trimming at V came to 10 bases and at J to 4 bases, leaving 3 bases not matched to a gene.